A selection of T cell receptor beta chains follows, all from one sample in a study of early stage breast cancer tumors. Method: immunoSEQ multiplex PCR; TCRdb's copy keeps in-frame clones and lacks some. The data show approximately 75,000 clones, 80% seen once. The material sequenced was blood. Source of these receptors: a person aged 40 to 49 with breast cancer. Each CDR3 is given with its conserved first and last residue. D genes are given only for firm matches. Not all rows give a size; the values are once, few, many and, for expanded clones, a class.

abundance	d_gene	v_gene	j_gene	CDR3aa	CDR3nt
.	.	TRBV19	TRBJ2-6	CASSYRDSGANVLTF	TGTGCCAGTAGTTACAGGGACTCTGGGGCCAACGTCCTGACTTTC
.	TRBD1	TRBV2	TRBJ1-2	CASLWTGDYGYTF	TGTGCCAGCTTGTGGACAGGGGACTATGGCTACACCTTC
.	TRBD2	TRBV7-9	TRBJ2-1	CASSLGTSGMNEQFF	TGTGCCAGCAGCTTGGGGACTAGCGGGATGAATGAGCAGTTCTTC
few	.	TRBV18	TRBJ1-1	CASSPVPTLRNEAFF	TGTGCCAGCTCACCCGTTCCGACCCTGCGGAATGAAGCTTTCTTT
.	.	TRBV5-5	TRBJ1-1	CASSILNTEAFF	TGTGCCAGCAGCATTTTGAACACTGAAGCTTTCTTT
.	TRBD1	TRBV7-2	TRBJ2-5	CASSWDRGETQYF	TGTGCCAGCAGCTGGGACAGGGGAGAGACCCAGTACTTC
.	.	TRBV18	TRBJ2-6	CASSPPTTGTFHSGANVLTF	TGTGCCAGCTCACCACCAACGACTGGGACATTCCACTCTGGGGCCAACGTCCTGACTTTC
.	TRBD2	TRBV18	TRBJ2-1	CASSPQTSGRMNEQFF	TGTGCCAGCTCACCACAGACTAGCGGGAGGATGAATGAGCAGTTCTTC
once	TRBD1	TRBV28	TRBJ2-7	CASRSRDRFYEQYF	TGTGCCAGCAGGTCCCGGGACAGGTTCTACGAGCAGTACTTC
.	.	TRBV18	TRBJ1-3	CASSPGSGNTIYF	TGTGCCAGCTCACCAGGATCTGGAAACACCATATATTTT
few	.	TRBV6-5	TRBJ2-7	CASLGHGDEQYF	TGTGCCAGCCTTGGCCACGGGGACGAGCAGTACTTC
.	.	TRBV6-1	TRBJ2-6	CASSAPGQLSGANVLTF	TGTGCCAGCAGTGCCCCGGGACAACTCTCTGGGGCCAACGTCCTGACTTTC
.	.	TRBV7-8	TRBJ2-7	CASSLTSNYEQYF	TGTGCCAGCAGCCTCACCTCAAACTACGAGCAGTACTTC
once	.	TRBV28	TRBJ1-5	CASRSSNQPQHF	TGTGCCAGCCGAAGTAGCAATCAGCCCCAGCATTTT
.	TRBD1	TRBV6-4	TRBJ1-5	CARKIQGANGSNQPQHF	TGTGCCAGAAAAATACAGGGGGCGAACGGTAGCAATCAGCCCCAGCATTTT
.	TRBD1	TRBV19	TRBJ2-1	CATQDVRGPRVNEQFF	TGTGCCACCCAAGATGTCAGGGGGCCAAGAGTGAATGAGCAGTTCTTC
few	.	TRBV6-4	TRBJ1-2	CASSPGHSANYGYTF	TGTGCCAGCAGCCCGGGACACTCAGCTAACTATGGCTACACCTTC
.	.	TRBV28	TRBJ2-7	CASGANYEQYF	TGTGCCAGCGGAGCCAACTACGAGCAGTACTTC
.	.	TRBV5-1	TRBJ2-1	CASLPLGSLTYNEQFF	TGCGCCAGTCTTCCTTTGGGTAGCCTAACCTACAATGAGCAGTTCTTC
.	.	TRBV30	TRBJ1-4	CAWSVLGGGLFF	TGTGCCTGGAGTGTATTGGGGGGCGGACTGTTTTTT
.	.	TRBV27	TRBJ1-1	CASSLRGPDSNTEAFF	TGTGCCAGCAGTTTAAGGGGTCCCGACTCGAACACTGAAGCTTTCTTT
.	.	TRBV21-1	TRBJ2-7	CASSADRDGSYEQYF	TGTGCCAGCAGCGCAGACAGGGACGGCTCCTACGAGCAGTACTTC
.	.	TRBV7-9	TRBJ2-7	CASSLLQDTPLVYF	TGTGCCAGCAGCCTACTCCAGGACACTCCTCTGGTGTACTTC
.	.	TRBV29-1	TRBJ2-3	CSVTQDTQYF	TGCAGCGTCACGCAGGATACGCAGTATTTT
.	TRBD2	TRBV10-2	TRBJ2-1	CASSTGGPGEQFF	TGCGCCAGCAGTACGGGAGGGCCCGGTGAGCAGTTCTTC
.	.	TRBV7-9	TRBJ2-1	CASSATWEQFF	TGTGCCAGCAGCGCGACATGGGAGCAGTTCTTC
.	TRBD1	TRBV19	TRBJ1-3	CASSTPQGGGNTIYF	TGTGCCAGTAGTACCCCCCAAGGGGGCGGAAACACCATATATTTT
few	TRBD1	TRBV5-6	TRBJ1-2	CASSLERGPNYGYTF	TGTGCCAGCAGCTTGGAGAGGGGGCCTAACTATGGCTACACCTTC
.	.	TRBV6-6	TRBJ2-7	CASTLGGQGYEQYF	TGTGCCAGCACCCTGGGGGGGCAAGGCTACGAGCAGTACTTC
.	.	TRBV30	TRBJ1-3	CAWSEAWGFSGNTIYF	TGTGCCTGGAGTGAGGCCTGGGGCTTCTCTGGAAACACCATATATTTT
.	.	TRBV19	TRBJ2-1	CASRQGRNEQFF	TGTGCCAGTAGACAGGGGAGGAATGAGCAGTTCTTC
.	TRBD1	TRBV2	TRBJ1-5	CASAQGAGGNQPQHF	TGTGCCAGCGCACAGGGGGCAGGAGGCAATCAGCCCCAGCATTTT
.	.	TRBV11-1	TRBJ1-1	CASRRIMNTEAFF	TGTGCCAGTCGGAGGATAATGAACACTGAAGCTTTCTTT
.	.	TRBV12-5	TRBJ2-1	CASGLVQGGGNEQFF	TGTGCTAGTGGTTTGGTACAGGGAGGGGGCAATGAGCAGTTCTTC
.	TRBD2	TRBV19	TRBJ2-2	CASRTAGVDTGELFF	TGTGCCAGTAGGACAGCGGGAGTAGACACCGGGGAGCTGTTTTTT
.	TRBD1	TRBV7-3	TRBJ2-5	CASSLGTGPEGTQYF	TGTGCCAGCAGCCTCGGGACAGGGCCCGAAGGGACCCAGTACTTC
.	.	TRBV20-1	TRBJ1-1	CSARSVGEAFF	TGCAGTGCTAGGTCTGTCGGTGAAGCTTTCTTT